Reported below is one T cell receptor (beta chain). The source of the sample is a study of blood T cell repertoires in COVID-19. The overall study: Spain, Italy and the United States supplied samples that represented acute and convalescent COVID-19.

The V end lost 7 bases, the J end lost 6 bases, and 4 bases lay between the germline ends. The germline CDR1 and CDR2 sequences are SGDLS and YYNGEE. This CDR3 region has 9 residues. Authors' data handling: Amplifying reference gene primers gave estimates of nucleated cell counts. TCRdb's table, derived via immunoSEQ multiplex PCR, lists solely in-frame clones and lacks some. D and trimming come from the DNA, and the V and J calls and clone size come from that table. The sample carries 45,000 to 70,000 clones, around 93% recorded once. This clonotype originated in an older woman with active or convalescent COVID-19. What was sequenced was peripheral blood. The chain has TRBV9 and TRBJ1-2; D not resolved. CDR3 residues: CASYDGYTF. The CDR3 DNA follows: TGTGCCAGCTATGATGGCTACACCTTC.